The source of this TCR beta chain is a study of OX40 agonist ivuxolimab in advanced cancers. V lost 1 base to trimming and J lost 4 bases, with 20 bases between them. Germline assignment: CDR1 MGHRA and CDR2 YSYEKL. The length of the CDR3 is 18 residues. Repertoires were generated with immunoSEQ multiplex PCR, while TCRdb's copy carries only in-frame clones and drops some. The sample has fewer than 70,000 clones; over 60% are singletons. The sequencing used CD4+ or CD8+ T cells sorted from blood, collected in a trial of the OX40 agonist ivuxolimab. This sequence joins TRBV4-1 and TRBJ2-1; no reliable D call. The clonotype was recovered from an adult with an advanced solid tumor such as melanoma, head and neck, liver or kidney cancer. The CDR3 sequence is CASSQGSNTKAPYNEQFF. CDR3 in DNA: TGCGCCAGCAGCCAAGGGTCTAATACTAAAGCCCCTTACAATGAGCAGTTCTTC.